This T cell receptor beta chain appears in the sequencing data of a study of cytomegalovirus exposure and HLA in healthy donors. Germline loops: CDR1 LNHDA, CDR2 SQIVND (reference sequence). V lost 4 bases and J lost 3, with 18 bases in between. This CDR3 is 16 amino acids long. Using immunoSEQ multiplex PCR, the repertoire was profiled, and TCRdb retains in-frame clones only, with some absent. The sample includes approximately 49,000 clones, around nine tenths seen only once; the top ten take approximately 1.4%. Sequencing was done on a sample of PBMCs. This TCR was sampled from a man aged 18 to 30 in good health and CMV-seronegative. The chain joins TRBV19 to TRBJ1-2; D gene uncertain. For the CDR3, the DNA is TGTGCCAGTAGTACTATTTACAGTTGGGCAGACTATGGCTACACCTTC. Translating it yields CASSTIYSWADYGYTF. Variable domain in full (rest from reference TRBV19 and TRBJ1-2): DGGITQSPKYLFRKEGQNVTLSCEQNLNHDAMYWYRQDPGQGLRLIYYSQIVNDFQKGDIAEGYSVSREKKESFPLTVTSAQKNPTAFYLCASSTIYSWADYGYTFGSGTRLTVV.